This T cell receptor beta chain was sequenced during a study of shared clonotypes between healthy human individuals. Positively selected for CCR7, the CD45RO-negative cells used as naive CD8 cells excluded terminally differentiated effector memory CD45RA+ cells. Study processing details: With immunoSEQ giving junction-only sequences and no quality scores, filtering differed. Only in-frame clones appear in the TCRdb table, and some are missing; sequencing was by immunoSEQ multiplex PCR. For V, J and clone size, that table is used; D and trimming come from the DNA. The sample carries around 640,000 clones, roughly 95% recorded once. CDR3 length: 12 amino acids. The germline V gene has CDR1 LNHDA and CDR2 SQIVND (reference sequence). Trimming took 4 bases from V and 6 from J, leaving 9 bases between them.

The specimen was naive CD8+ T cells sorted from blood. This TCR was sampled from a woman younger than 45 in good health. The chain combines TRBV19 with TRBJ1-1; D is undetermined. CDR3 loop: CASSTTVAEAFF. CDR3 coding DNA: TGTGCCAGTAGTACAACAGTAGCTGAAGCTTTCTTT.